This T cell receptor (beta chain) is drawn from a study of vaccination and CD4 T cells after COVID-19. The wider study: Nasal swab PCR detected SARS-CoV-2 in convalescent patients; about 9 had mild disease, one severe. The post-COVID sampling time was a median roughly 100 days after diagnosis, ranging from 35 to 161. The authors gave control cultures a CEFX pool, an HIV-1 Nef pool, or no peptide.

Treatment indicated: approximately 9-day PBMC culture with coronavirus spike peptide pools or control peptides (ViraFEST assay). Wells contained roughly 2 million PBMCs each, and these were cultured with roughly 9.9 IU/ml IL-2 and around 9.6 ug/ml peptide pools. As concerns this clonotype: The antigen remains undetermined.

The Oncomine TCR Beta short-read assay generated sequence data from the DNA of cultured CD4+ T cells. A single record per CDR3 protein comes from TCRdb applying MiXCR to the PCR reads. This sample has about 8,500 distinct CDR3 sequences, with about a fifth found just once. The CDR3 contains 15 residues. J was trimmed by 1 base and V by 9 bases; bases with no gene match: 8. Germline CDR1 is SNHLY and CDR2 is FYNNEI. The chain has TRBV2 and TRBJ2-3, with 9 bases fitting TRBD1. The TCR was taken from a human donor who had recovered from COVID-19. The sequenced sample was CD4+ T cells from blood, cultured in vitro, obtained after SARS-CoV-2 vaccination. The CDR3 is CASPGTGSRTDTQYF. The CDR3 nucleotides read TGTGCCAGTCCCGGGACAGGGAGCCGCACAGATACGCAGTATTTT. Variable domain in full (rest from reference TRBV2 and TRBJ2-3): EPEVTQTPSHQVTQMGQEVILRCVPISNHLYFYWYRQILGQKVEFLVSFYNNEISEKSEIFDDQFSVERPDGSNFTLKIRSTKLEDSAMYFCASPGTGSRTDTQYFGPGTRLTVL.